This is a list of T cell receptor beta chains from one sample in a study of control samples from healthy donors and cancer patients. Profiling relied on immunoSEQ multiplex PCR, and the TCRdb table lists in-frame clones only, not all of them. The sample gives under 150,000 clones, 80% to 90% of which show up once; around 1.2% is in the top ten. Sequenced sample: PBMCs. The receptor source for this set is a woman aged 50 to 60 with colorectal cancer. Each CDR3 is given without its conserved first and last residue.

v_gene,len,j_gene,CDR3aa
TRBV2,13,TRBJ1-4,AGMRTGYPNEKLF
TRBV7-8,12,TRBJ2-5,ASSLQTHLETQY
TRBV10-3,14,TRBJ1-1,AISEWSGRVNTEAF
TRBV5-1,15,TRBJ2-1,ASSRLGGTTSYNEQF
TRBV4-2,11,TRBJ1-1,ASSLPGGAEAF
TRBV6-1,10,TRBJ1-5,ASSESGQPQH
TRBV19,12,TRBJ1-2,ASRGTGSNYGYT
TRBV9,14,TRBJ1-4,ASSAPLGGDDEKLF
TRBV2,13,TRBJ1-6,ASTDRGIGNSPLH
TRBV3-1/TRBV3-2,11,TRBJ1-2,ASSQPPRWGYT
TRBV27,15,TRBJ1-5,ASSFRQGRLGNQPQH
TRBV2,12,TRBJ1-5,ASSVRVGNQPQH
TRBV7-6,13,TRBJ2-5,ASSLARGEQETQY
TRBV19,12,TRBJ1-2,ASSAEGGNYGYT
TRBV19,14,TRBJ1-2,ASSISRDPTNYGYT
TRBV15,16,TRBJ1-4,ATSRDFEPGHGSGKLF
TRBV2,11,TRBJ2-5,ASSEGQEETQY
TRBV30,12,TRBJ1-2,AWRQGGGFYGYT
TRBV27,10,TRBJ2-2,ASSPPAGELF
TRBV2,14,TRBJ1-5,ASSPSIASGNQPQH
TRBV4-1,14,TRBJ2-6,ASSQDRFAGANVLT
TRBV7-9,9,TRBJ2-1,ASTPVTEQF
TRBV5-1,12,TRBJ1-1,ASSRGQVNTEAF
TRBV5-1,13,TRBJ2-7,ASSLEPGQAYEQY
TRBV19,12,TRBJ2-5,ASTEGRDQETQY
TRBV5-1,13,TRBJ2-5,ASSALIEEEETQY
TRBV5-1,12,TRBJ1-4,ASSLSATNEKLF
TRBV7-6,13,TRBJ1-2,ASSLGGTGGYGYT
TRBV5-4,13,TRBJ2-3,ASSEAPQSTDTQY
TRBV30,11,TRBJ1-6,AWRGRRDSPLH
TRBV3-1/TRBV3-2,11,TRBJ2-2,ASSNRDGGELF
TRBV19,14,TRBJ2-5,ASSMLAGGPMETQY
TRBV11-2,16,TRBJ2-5,ASSSSPPGQGGTETQY
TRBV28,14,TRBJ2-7,ASSPSAGQVGYEQY
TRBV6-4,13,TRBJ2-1,ASSLASNSYNEQF
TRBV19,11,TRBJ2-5,ASSIVAQETQY
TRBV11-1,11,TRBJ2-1,ASSNYRKNEQF
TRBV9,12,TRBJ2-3,ASGQGMGTDTQY
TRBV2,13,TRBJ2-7,ASSSGLARLSEQY
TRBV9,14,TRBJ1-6,ASSVGDTGQNSPLH
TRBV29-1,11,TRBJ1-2,SVPRDRLYGYT
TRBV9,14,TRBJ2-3,ASSVDGVATTDTQY
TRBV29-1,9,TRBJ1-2,STRGGKEST
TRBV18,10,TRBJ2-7,ASSPGVSEQY
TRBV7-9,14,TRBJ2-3,ASSFLAGFVTDTQY
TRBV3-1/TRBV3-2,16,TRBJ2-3,ASSQAWGREEGADTQY